This TCR beta chain was observed in a study of spatial heterogeneity in lung cancer. TCRdb re-called the 5' RACE reads through MiXCR, storing one row per CDR3 protein. Of under 40,000 distinct CDR3 sequences in the sample, roughly 5.4% were seen once. Many counts were recorded for this clonotype. J was trimmed by 8 bases and V by 6 bases; bases with no gene match: 15. CDR3 length: 15 residues. Germline CDR1 reads MNHEY; CDR2 reads SVGEGT. Time point noted: sample taken at primary tumor resection. The clonotype originates from a female donor with early-stage non-small cell lung cancer. The material was PBMCs, obtained at surgery. V gene TRBV6-2 or TRBV6-3 combines with J gene TRBJ1-1, with 7 bases that match TRBD1. The CDR3 region is CASSPARTGYVEAFF. CDR3 DNA: TGTGCCAGCAGCCCCGCGCGGACAGGATATGTGGAAGCTTTCTTT.